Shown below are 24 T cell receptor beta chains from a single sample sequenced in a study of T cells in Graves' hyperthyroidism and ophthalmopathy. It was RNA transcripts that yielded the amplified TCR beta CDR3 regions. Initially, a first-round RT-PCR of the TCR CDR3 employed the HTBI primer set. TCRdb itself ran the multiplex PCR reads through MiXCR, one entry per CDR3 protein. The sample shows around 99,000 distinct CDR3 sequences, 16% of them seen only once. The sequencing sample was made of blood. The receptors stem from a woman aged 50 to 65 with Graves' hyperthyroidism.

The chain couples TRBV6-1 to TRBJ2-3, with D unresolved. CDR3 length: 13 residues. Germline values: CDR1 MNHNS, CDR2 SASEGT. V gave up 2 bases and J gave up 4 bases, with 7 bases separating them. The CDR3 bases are TGTGCCAGCAGTGAACTCGCGGCAGATACGCAGTATTTT. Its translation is CASSELAADTQYF.

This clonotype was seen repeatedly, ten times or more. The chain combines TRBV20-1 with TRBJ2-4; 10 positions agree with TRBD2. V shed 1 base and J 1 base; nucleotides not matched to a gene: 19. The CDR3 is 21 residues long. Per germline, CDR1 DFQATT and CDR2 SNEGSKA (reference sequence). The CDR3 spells CSARVGLTSGNGVLAKNIQYF. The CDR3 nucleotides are TGCAGTGCTAGAGTTGGTCTAACTAGCGGGAACGGAGTGTTGGCCAAAAACATTCAGTACTTC.

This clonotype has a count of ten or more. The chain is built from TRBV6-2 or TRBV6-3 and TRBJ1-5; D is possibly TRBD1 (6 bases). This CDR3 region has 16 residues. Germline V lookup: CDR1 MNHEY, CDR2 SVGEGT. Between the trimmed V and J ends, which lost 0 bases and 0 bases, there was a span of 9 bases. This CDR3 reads CASSYSRTASNQPQHF. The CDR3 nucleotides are TGTGCCAGCAGTTACTCCCGGACAGCTAGCAATCAGCCCCAGCATTTT.

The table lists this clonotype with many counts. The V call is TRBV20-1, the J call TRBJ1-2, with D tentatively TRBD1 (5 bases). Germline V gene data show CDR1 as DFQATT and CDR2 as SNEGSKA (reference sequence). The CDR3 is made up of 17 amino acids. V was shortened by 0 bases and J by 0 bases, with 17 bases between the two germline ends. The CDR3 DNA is TGCAGTGCTAGAGATATGGTCGGCCAGGGAGCTAACTATGGCTACACCTTC. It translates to CSARDMVGQGANYGYTF.

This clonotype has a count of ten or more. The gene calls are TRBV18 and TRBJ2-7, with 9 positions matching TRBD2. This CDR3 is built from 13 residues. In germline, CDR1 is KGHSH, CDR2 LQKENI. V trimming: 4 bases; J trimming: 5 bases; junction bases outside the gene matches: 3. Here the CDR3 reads CASSRTSDNEQYF. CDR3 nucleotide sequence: TGTGCCAGCTCACGGACTAGCGACAACGAGCAGTACTTC.

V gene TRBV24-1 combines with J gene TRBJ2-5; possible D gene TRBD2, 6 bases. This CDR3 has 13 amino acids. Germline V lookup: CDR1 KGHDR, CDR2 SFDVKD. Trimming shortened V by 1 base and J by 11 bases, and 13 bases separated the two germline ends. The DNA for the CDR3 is TGTGCCACCAGTGATTTTCCTCGGGGGAATCAGTACTTC. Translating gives CATSDFPRGNQYF.

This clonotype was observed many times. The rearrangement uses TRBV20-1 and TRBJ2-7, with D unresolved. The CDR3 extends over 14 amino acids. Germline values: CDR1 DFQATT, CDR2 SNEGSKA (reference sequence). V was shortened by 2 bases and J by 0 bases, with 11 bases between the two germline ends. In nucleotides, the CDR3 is TGCAGTGCTAGACACAACGGTGGCTCCTACGAGCAGTACGTC. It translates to CSARHNGGSYEQYV.

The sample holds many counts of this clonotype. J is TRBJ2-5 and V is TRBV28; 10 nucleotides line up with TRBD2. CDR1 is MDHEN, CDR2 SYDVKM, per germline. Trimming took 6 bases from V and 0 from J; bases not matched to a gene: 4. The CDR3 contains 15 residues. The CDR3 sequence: CASRGLAGDQETQYF. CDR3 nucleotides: TGTGCCAGCAGAGGGCTAGCGGGAGACCAAGAGACCCAGTACTTC.

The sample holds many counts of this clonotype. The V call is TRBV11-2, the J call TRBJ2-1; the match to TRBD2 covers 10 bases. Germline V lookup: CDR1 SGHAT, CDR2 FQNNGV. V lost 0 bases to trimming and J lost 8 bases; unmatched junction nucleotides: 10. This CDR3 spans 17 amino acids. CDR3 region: CASSLERGRLAGYEQFF. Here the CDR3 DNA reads TGTGCCAGCAGCTTAGAACGGGGGAGACTAGCGGGTTATGAGCAGTTCTTC.

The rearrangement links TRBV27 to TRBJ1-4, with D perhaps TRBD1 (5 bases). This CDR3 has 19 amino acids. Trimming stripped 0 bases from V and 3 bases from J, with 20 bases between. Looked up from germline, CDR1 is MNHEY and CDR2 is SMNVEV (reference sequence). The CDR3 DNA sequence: TGTGCCAGCAGTTTATCTTACGACAGTCTTGCGCGGGCTAATGAAAAACTGTTTTTT. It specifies CASSLSYDSLARANEKLFF.

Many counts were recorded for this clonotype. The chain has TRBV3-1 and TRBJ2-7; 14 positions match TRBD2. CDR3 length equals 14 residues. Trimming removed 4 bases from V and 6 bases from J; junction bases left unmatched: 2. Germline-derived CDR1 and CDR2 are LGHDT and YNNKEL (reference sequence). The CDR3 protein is CASSPGTSGSEQYV. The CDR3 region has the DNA TGTGCCAGCAGCCCCGGGACTAGCGGGAGCGAGCAGTACGTC.

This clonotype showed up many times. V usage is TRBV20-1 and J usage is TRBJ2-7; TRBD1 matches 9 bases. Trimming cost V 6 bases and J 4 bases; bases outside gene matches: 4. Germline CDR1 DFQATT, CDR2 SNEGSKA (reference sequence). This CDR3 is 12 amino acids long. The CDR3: CSAGTGKYEQYF. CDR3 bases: TGCAGTGCAGGGACAGGGAAATACGAGCAGTACTTC.

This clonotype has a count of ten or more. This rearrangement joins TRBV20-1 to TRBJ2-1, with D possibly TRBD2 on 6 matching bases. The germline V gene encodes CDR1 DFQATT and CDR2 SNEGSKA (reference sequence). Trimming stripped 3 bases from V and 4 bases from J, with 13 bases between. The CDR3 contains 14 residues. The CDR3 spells CSASIRERYNEQFF. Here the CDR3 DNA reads TGCAGTGCTAGTATCCGGGAGCGGTACAATGAGCAGTTCTTC.

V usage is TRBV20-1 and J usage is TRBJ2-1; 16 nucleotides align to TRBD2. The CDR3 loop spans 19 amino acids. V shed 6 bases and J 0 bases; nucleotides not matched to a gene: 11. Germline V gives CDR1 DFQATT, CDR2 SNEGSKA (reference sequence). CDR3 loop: CSAYPGLAGGISSYNEQFF. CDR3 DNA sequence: TGCAGTGCGTATCCGGGACTAGCGGGAGGGATTAGCTCCTACAATGAGCAGTTCTTC.

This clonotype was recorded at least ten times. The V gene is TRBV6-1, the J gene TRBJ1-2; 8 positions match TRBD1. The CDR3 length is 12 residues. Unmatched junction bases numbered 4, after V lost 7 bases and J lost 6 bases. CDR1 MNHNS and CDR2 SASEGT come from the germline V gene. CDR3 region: CASKDRVDGYTF. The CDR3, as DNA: TGTGCCAGCAAGGACAGGGTCGATGGCTACACCTTC.

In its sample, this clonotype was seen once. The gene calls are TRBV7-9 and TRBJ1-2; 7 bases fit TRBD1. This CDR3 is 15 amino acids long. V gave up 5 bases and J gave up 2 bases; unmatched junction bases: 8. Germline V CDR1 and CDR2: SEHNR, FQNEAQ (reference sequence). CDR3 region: CASSDSGTDNYGYTF. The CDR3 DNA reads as TGTGCCAGCAGCGACTCCGGGACAGACAACTATGGCTACACCTTC.

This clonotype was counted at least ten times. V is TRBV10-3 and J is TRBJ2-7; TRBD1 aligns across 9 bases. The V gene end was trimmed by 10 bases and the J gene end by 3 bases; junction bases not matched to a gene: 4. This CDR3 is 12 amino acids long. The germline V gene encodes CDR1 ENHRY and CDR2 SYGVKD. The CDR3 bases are TGTGCCAGCCGGGACAGGGACTACGAGCAGTACGTC. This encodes CASRDRDYEQYV.

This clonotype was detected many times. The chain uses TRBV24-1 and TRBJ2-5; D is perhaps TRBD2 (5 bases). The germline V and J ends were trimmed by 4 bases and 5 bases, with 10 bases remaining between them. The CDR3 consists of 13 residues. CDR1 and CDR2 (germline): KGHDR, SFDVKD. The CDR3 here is CATSDSGRETQYF. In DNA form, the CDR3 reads TGTGCCACCAGTGACAGCGGACGGGAGACCCAGTACTTC.

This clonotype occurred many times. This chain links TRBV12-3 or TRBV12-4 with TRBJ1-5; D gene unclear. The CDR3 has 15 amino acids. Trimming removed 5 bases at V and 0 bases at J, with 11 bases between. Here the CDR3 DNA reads TGTGCCAGCAGTCCCCGGGCGAATAGCAATCAGCCCCAGCATTTT. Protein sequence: CASSPRANSNQPQHF.

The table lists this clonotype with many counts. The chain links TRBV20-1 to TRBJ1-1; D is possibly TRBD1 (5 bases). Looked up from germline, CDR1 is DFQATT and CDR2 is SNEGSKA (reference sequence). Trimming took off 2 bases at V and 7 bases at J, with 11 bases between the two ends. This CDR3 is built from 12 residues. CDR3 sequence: CSARMRDFEAFF. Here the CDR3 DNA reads TGCAGTGCTAGAATGAGGGACTTTGAAGCTTTCTTT.

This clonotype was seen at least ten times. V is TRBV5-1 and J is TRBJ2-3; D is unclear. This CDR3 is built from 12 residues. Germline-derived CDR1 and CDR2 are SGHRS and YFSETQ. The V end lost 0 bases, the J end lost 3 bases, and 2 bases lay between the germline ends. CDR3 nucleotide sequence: TGCGCCAGCAGCTTGGTAACAGATACGCAGTATTTT. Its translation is CASSLVTDTQYF.

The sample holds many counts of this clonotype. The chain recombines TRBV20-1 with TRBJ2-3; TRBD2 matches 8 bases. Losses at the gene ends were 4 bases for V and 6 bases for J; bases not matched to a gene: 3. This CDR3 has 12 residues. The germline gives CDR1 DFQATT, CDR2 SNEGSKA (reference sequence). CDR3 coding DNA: TGCAGTGCTAAGACTAGCGCGGATACGCAGTATTTT. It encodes CSAKTSADTQYF.

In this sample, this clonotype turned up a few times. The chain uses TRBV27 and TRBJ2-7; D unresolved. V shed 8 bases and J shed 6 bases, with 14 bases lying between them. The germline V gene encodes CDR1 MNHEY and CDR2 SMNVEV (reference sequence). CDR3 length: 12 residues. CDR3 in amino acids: CASLGLSSEQYF. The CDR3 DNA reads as TGTGCCAGCCTAGGGCTCTCTTCCGAGCAGTACTTC.

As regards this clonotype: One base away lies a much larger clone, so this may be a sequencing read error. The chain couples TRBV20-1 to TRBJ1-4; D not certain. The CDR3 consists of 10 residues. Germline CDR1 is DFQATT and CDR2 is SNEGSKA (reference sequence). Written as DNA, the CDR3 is TGCGGTGCTAGGCTTGAAAAACTGTTTTTT. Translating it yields CGARLEKLFF.